This T cell receptor beta chain appears in the sequencing data of a study of blood T cell repertoires in COVID-19. Study in general: Whether acute or convalescent, the COVID-19 samples came from the United States, Italy and Spain. T cells, B-cell-depleted T cells, or PBMCs provided the cDNA or gDNA that served as material.

Profiling relied on immunoSEQ multiplex PCR, and the TCRdb table lists in-frame clones only, not all of them. The sample holds 200,000 or so clones, 65% to 90% seen once. The receptor was derived from a woman between 40 and 50 years old with acute COVID-19. Sequencing was done on a sample of PBMCs or T cells enriched from blood (not recorded which).

CDR3 region: CASSQWEGGYEQYF. The CDR3 nucleotides are TGTGCCAGCAGCCAATGGGAGGGTGGTTACGAGCAGTACTTC. The chain combines TRBV5-6 with TRBJ2-7; TRBD2 aligns across 7 bases. With V trimmed by 4 bases and J by 4 bases, 8 bases remained unmatched. Germline V lookup: CDR1 SGHDT, CDR2 YYEEEE. The CDR3 spans 14 residues.